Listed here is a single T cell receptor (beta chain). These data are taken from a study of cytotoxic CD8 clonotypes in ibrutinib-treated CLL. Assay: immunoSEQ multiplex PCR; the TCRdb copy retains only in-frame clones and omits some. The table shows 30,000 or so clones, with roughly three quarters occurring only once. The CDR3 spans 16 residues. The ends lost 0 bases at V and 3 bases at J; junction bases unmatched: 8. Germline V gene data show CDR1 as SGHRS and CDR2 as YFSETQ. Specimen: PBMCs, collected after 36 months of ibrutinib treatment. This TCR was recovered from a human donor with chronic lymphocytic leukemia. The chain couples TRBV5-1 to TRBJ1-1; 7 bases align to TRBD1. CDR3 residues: CASSLADRVWDTEAFF. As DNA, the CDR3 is TGCGCCAGCAGCTTGGCTGACAGGGTTTGGGACACTGAAGCTTTCTTT.